These 31 T cell receptor beta chains originate from one sample sequenced in a study of T cell repertoires in cytomegalovirus infection. Their recognized antigens are unknown. From the reads, TCRdb called clonotypes with MiXCR, one entry per CDR3 protein. Of 50,000 to 65,000 distinct CDR3 sequences listed, over 15% are singletons. Sequencing used CD8+ T cells from cultured PBMCs, obtained from culture after CMV antigen stimulation. These receptors were taken from a human donor in good health (CMV status not recorded). Some clones in this sample may be carry-over from other donors' samples.

This clonotype appeared many times. J is TRBJ1-5 and V is TRBV7-9; D unclear. V was shortened by 4 bases and J by 1 base, with 8 bases between the two germline ends. Germline V CDR1 and CDR2: SEHNR, FQNEAQ (reference sequence). The CDR3 extends over 14 amino acids. The CDR3 nucleotides are TGTGCCAGCAGCTCGGGGATGAGCAATCAGCCCCAGCATTTT. It yields the protein CASSSGMSNQPQHF. Full variable domain (outside the CDR3, taken from reference TRBV7-9 and TRBJ1-5): DTGVSQNPRHKITKRGQNVTFRCDPISEHNRLYWYRQTLGQGPEFLTYFQNEAQLEKSRLLSDRFSAERPKGSFSTLEIQRTEQGDSAMYLCASSSGMSNQPQHFGDGTRLSIL.

The V gene is TRBV7-9, the J gene TRBJ2-5; D uncertain. From germline, CDR1 is SEHNR and CDR2 FQNEAQ (reference sequence). CDR3 size: 17 residues. Between the trimmed V and J ends, which lost 6 bases and 2 bases, there was a span of 22 bases. CDR3 bases: TGTGCCAGCAGGGACCTGATTTTTACCCCACATCAAGAGACCCAGTACTTC. It codes for CASRDLIFTPHQETQYF.

This clonotype has just a few counts. The chain combines TRBV19 with TRBJ2-1, with 10 bases aligning to TRBD2. In germline, CDR1 is LNHDA, CDR2 SQIVND (reference sequence). V shed 6 bases and J 4 bases; nucleotides not matched to a gene: 9. The CDR3 is 16 amino acids. CDR3 region: CASSIGSGRGYNEQFF. The DNA for the CDR3 is TGTGCCAGTAGCATTGGAAGCGGGAGGGGGTACAATGAGCAGTTCTTC.

The chain is built from TRBV24-1 and TRBJ2-2; D is unresolved. V lost 1 base and J 5 bases, leaving 7 bases between the germline ends. Germline CDR1 is KGHDR and CDR2 is SFDVKD. This CDR3 region has 14 residues. This CDR3 reads CATSDLTGTGELFF. CDR3 DNA: TGTGCCACCAGTGATTTAACCGGGACCGGGGAGCTGTTTTTT.

In its sample, this clonotype was seen a few times. CDR3 bases: TGTGCCAGCAGTTTAAAGACCCAGTACTTC. Encoded protein: CASSLKTQYF. This sequence joins TRBV27 and TRBJ2-5; no definite D call. With 2 bases removed from V and 6 bases from J, the gap between germline ends came to 1 base. The germline V gene has CDR1 MNHEY and CDR2 SMNVEV (reference sequence). The CDR3 is 10 residues long.

This clonotype has only a few counts. V is TRBV7-9 and J is TRBJ2-1; TRBD2 aligns across 7 bases. The CDR3 totals 15 residues. J lost 3 bases, V lost 7 bases, and 9 bases had no gene match. CDR1 is SEHNR, CDR2 FQNEAQ, per germline (reference sequence). The DNA of the CDR3 is TGTGCCAGCACCCTAAGCGGGGTAAACTACAATGAGCAGTTCTTC. This sequence encodes CASTLSGVNYNEQFF. Full variable domain (rest looked up from reference TRBV7-9 and TRBJ2-1): DTGVSQNPRHKITKRGQNVTFRCDPISEHNRLYWYRQTLGQGPEFLTYFQNEAQLEKSRLLSDRFSAERPKGSFSTLEIQRTEQGDSAMYLCASTLSGVNYNEQFFGPGTRLTVL.

This clonotype was seen a few times. V and J are TRBV12-3 or TRBV12-4 and TRBJ1-3; D unclear. The CDR3 has 17 amino acids. Trimming stripped 5 bases from V and 0 bases from J, with 17 bases between. This CDR3 reads CASSHTILPTSGNTIYF. The CDR3 nucleotides are TGTGCCAGCAGTCATACCATACTGCCGACCTCTGGAAACACCATATATTTT.

About this clonotype itself: At one end the junction does not follow the germline gene, possibly because of a read error. This chain connects TRBV24-1 to TRBJ2-2, with TRBD1 as a possible D gene (5 bases). Per germline, CDR1 KGHDR and CDR2 SFDVKD. The CDR3 has 14 amino acids. The CDR3 reads CASSDTGNTGELFF. The CDR3 DNA reads TGTGCCTCCAGTGATACAGGGAACACCGGGGAGCTGTTTTTT.

This clonotype showed up just a few times. The rearrangement links TRBV7-2 to TRBJ2-2, with 14 bases matching TRBD2. J lost 0 bases, V lost 3 bases, and 3 bases had no gene match. This CDR3 spans 18 amino acids. Germline-derived CDR1 and CDR2 are SGHTA and FQGNSA. CDR3 nucleotides: TGTGCCAGCAGCTTCGGACTAGCGGGGGGTTCGAACACCGGGGAGCTGTTTTTT. This gives the protein CASSFGLAGGSNTGELFF.

This clonotype was recorded a few times. The chain joins TRBV7-8 to TRBJ2-2; no firm D call. This CDR3 has 11 residues. Germline CDR1 SGHVS, CDR2 FQNEAQ. Deletions cut 9 bases from V and 1 base from J, with 3 bases between. The chain's CDR3 is CASKNTGELFF. The CDR3, as DNA: TGTGCCAGTAAGAACACCGGGGAGCTGTTTTTT.

This clonotype was picked up a small number of times. The rearrangement links TRBV4-1 to TRBJ2-1; D is uncertain. This CDR3 has 13 residues. Deletions cut 4 bases from V and 6 bases from J, with 10 bases between. CDR1 is MGHRA and CDR2 is YSYEKL in the germline V gene. The CDR3 region is CASSLPISNEQFF. In DNA, the CDR3 is TGCGCCAGCAGCCTCCCAATCAGCAATGAGCAGTTCTTC.

The chain combines TRBV11-2 with TRBJ2-5, with D unresolved. The CDR3 extends over 16 amino acids. From germline, CDR1 is SGHAT and CDR2 FQNNGV. Trimming took 5 bases from V and 3 from J, leaving 19 bases between them. The CDR3 reads CASSANGPGSEETQYF. The CDR3, as DNA: TGTGCCAGCAGCGCTAACGGGCCTGGGTCCGAAGAGACCCAGTACTTC.

The V call is TRBV27, the J call TRBJ2-1; no clear D gene. V was pared by 5 bases and J by 10 bases, with 12 bases between. Germline V CDR1 and CDR2: MNHEY, SMNVEV (reference sequence). The CDR3 has 12 residues. CDR3 in DNA: TGTGCCAGCAGTCCCTCCGGGCGAGAGCAGTTCTTC. Its translation: CASSPSGREQFF.

This chain joins TRBV20-1 and TRBJ1-1; D remains unclear. Germline V lookup: CDR1 DFQATT, CDR2 SNEGSKA (reference sequence). V gave up 5 bases and J gave up 0 bases, with 10 bases separating them. The CDR3 consists of 13 residues. Written as DNA, the CDR3 is TGCAGTGCTCTCGGGGAATTGAACACTGAAGCTTTCTTT. This sequence encodes CSALGELNTEAFF.

The chain has TRBV7-8 and TRBJ2-1; D unresolved. In germline, CDR1 is SGHVS, CDR2 FQNEAQ. This CDR3 contains 15 residues. Trimming took off 1 base at V and 0 bases at J, with 7 bases between the two ends. CDR3 amino acids: CASSLVAFSYNEQFF. The CDR3, as DNA: TGTGCCAGCAGCTTAGTAGCCTTCTCCTACAATGAGCAGTTCTTC.

This clonotype came up a few times. V is TRBV30 and J is TRBJ2-7; 8 nucleotides line up with TRBD1. The CDR3 is 16 residues long. The germline gives CDR1 GTSNPN, CDR2 SVGIG (reference sequence). V shed 1 base and J 3 bases; nucleotides not matched to a gene: 11. The DNA of the CDR3 is TGTGCCTGGAGTGGGCACCGCGGACAGGGACACTACGAGCAGTACTTC. Translated: CAWSGHRGQGHYEQYF.

The chain joins TRBV20-1 to TRBJ1-2; TRBD1 might be the D (5 bases). V gave up 0 bases and J gave up 8 bases, with 13 bases separating them. Germline V gene data show CDR1 as DFQATT and CDR2 as SNEGSKA (reference sequence). This CDR3 has 13 amino acids. This CDR3 is CSARDLYRDGYTF. The CDR3 DNA is TGCAGTGCTAGAGATCTCTATAGGGACGGCTACACCTTC.

This clonotype came up a few times. The genes are TRBV2 and TRBJ1-1; the match to TRBD1 covers 7 bases. With 7 bases clipped from V and 6 bases from J, the junction kept 11 bases outside the gene matches. CDR3 size: 14 residues. Germline V gene lookup returns CDR1 SNHLY and CDR2 FYNNEI. CDR3 DNA sequence: TGTGCCAGCAACGACCGGTGGCAGGGGGCTGAAGCTTTCTTT. This sequence encodes CASNDRWQGAEAFF.

The table lists this clonotype with a few counts. The chain joins TRBV7-8 to TRBJ2-7, with 8 bases aligning to TRBD1. Germline-derived CDR1 and CDR2 are SGHVS and FQNEAQ. Trimming cost V 5 bases and J 6 bases; bases outside gene matches: 9. The CDR3 is 14 residues long. CDR3 region: CASSASTGEVEQYF. For the CDR3, the DNA is TGTGCCAGCAGCGCCTCGACAGGGGAGGTCGAGCAGTACTTC.

The V call is TRBV28, the J call TRBJ1-2; D is ambiguous. Between the trimmed V and J ends, which lost 5 bases and 2 bases, there was a span of 15 bases. The CDR3 covers 15 residues. Germline V gives CDR1 MDHEN, CDR2 SYDVKM. The CDR3 reads CASSPNEGRNYGYTF. DNA for the CDR3: TGTGCCAGCAGTCCAAATGAGGGCCGCAACTATGGCTACACCTTC.

The chain combines TRBV11-2 with TRBJ1-1, with D hard to call. The CDR3 contains 12 residues. V was shortened by 4 bases and J by 3 bases, with 6 bases between the two germline ends. CDR1 and CDR2 (germline): SGHAT, FQNNGV. The CDR3 nucleotides are TGTGCCAGCAGCTACGCGTACACTGAAGCTTTCTTT. Amino acid sequence: CASSYAYTEAFF.

This clonotype was recorded a few times. The V gene is TRBV7-2, the J gene TRBJ2-1, with D perhaps matching TRBD2 (5 bases). Germline V CDR1 and CDR2: SGHTA, FQGNSA. Trimming took off 7 bases at V and 8 bases at J, with 15 bases between the two ends. This CDR3 spans 13 amino acids. The CDR3 DNA is TGTGCCAGCACACCCCGACCGGAGGATGAGCAGTTCTTC. Translating it yields CASTPRPEDEQFF.

The sample holds one count of this clonotype. The chain uses TRBV11-2 and TRBJ2-3; D ambiguous. The V end was cut by 4 bases, the J end by 1 base, with 12 bases between. Looked up from germline, CDR1 is SGHAT and CDR2 is FQNNGV. CDR3 size: 15 residues. CDR3 sequence: CASSSSSHGTDTQYF. Written as DNA, the CDR3 is TGTGCCAGCAGCTCTTCATCGCATGGCACAGATACGCAGTATTTT.

The chain employs TRBV6-5 and TRBJ2-1, with 9 bases identical to TRBD2. The CDR3 is 17 residues long. Unmatched junction bases numbered 5, after V lost 0 bases and J lost 2 bases. The germline gives CDR1 MNHEY, CDR2 SVGAGI. In nucleotides, the CDR3 is TGTGCCAGCAGTTACTCCGGCGGGACTAGCACCTACAATGAGCAGTTCTTC. This gives the protein CASSYSGGTSTYNEQFF.

V and J are TRBV4-1 and TRBJ1-3; D possibly corresponds to TRBD1 (6 bases). The CDR3 is 15 residues long. Trimming took 5 bases from V and 0 from J, leaving 11 bases between them. CDR1 MGHRA and CDR2 YSYEKL come from the germline V gene. CDR3 DNA sequence: TGCGCCAGCAGCAACAGGGACCACTCTGGAAACACCATATATTTT. The encoded protein is CASSNRDHSGNTIYF.

The chain couples TRBV7-8 to TRBJ1-2; D remains ambiguous. Trimming removed 0 bases at V and 4 bases at J, with 18 bases between. The CDR3 runs to 17 residues. From germline, CDR1 is SGHVS and CDR2 FQNEAQ. CDR3 loop: CASSLATRLGGPYGYTF. The CDR3 nucleotides are TGTGCCAGCAGCTTAGCTACGCGTCTTGGAGGGCCCTATGGCTACACCTTC.

V gene TRBV4-2 combines with J gene TRBJ1-2; D is unresolved. The V end lost 0 bases, the J end lost 2 bases, and 10 bases lay between the germline ends. Germline assignment: CDR1 LGHNA and CDR2 YNFKEQ. This CDR3 is built from 15 residues. DNA of the CDR3: TGTGCCAGCAGCCAAGATTACGCAAAGAACTATGGCTACACCTTC. This gives the protein CASSQDYAKNYGYTF.

This clonotype was counted only a few times. The chain carries TRBV12-3 or TRBV12-4 and TRBJ1-1; 7 nucleotides agree with TRBD1. CDR3 size: 16 residues. J was trimmed by 0 bases and V by 6 bases; bases with no gene match: 10. The CDR3 protein is CASSPRQGPMNTEAFF. In DNA form, the CDR3 reads TGTGCCAGCAGCCCCAGACAGGGCCCTATGAACACTGAAGCTTTCTTT.

This clonotype has only a few counts. V and J are TRBV2 and TRBJ2-7; 7 positions match TRBD1. Germline V lookup: CDR1 SNHLY, CDR2 FYNNEI. V shed 4 bases and J 1 base; nucleotides not matched to a gene: 7. The CDR3 has 15 amino acids. The CDR3 DNA reads TGTGCCAGCAGTGCCCTCGGGACAGCTTCCTACGAGCAGTACTTC. Translating it yields CASSALGTASYEQYF.

In its sample, this clonotype was seen a few times. The chain joins TRBV11-2 to TRBJ2-7, with a weak D call TRBD2 (6 bases). V gave up 1 base and J gave up 7 bases, with 8 bases separating them. This CDR3 contains 12 residues. Germline CDR1 and CDR2: SGHAT and FQNNGV. The CDR3 DNA follows: TGTGCCAGCAGCTTAGGGGGGGAGGAGCAGTACTTC. Protein product: CASSLGGEEQYF.

The rearrangement uses TRBV27 and TRBJ2-3; tentative D call: TRBD2 (5 bases). V lost 5 bases and J lost 0, with 15 bases in between. Germline V lookup: CDR1 MNHEY, CDR2 SMNVEV (reference sequence). This CDR3 contains 16 residues. CDR3 sequence reads: CASSALNSESTDTQYF. Here the CDR3 DNA reads TGTGCCAGCAGTGCCCTGAATAGCGAGAGCACAGATACGCAGTATTTT.